These 19 T cell receptor beta chains were all obtained from the same sample, sequenced in a study of cytomegalovirus exposure and HLA in healthy donors. 13 Jbeta primers and 60 Vbeta primers were used for the PCR. The table came from immunoSEQ multiplex PCR; TCRdb's copy has only in-frame clones and leaves some out. The sample carries around 80,000 clones, over 9% recorded once. The sample was PBMCs. The receptor set was obtained from a man in his 60s in good health and CMV-seropositive.

This clone was seen only a few times. V and J are TRBV29-1 and TRBJ2-5, with D unresolved. The CDR3 contains 10 residues. V shed 4 bases and J shed 2 bases, with 2 bases lying between them. The germline V gene has CDR1 SQVTM and CDR2 ANQGSEA. CDR3 DNA: TGCAGCGTTGCGCAAGAGACCCAGTACTTC. It is translated as CSVAQETQYF. Full variable domain (outside the CDR3, taken from reference TRBV29-1 and TRBJ2-5): SAVISQKPSRDICQRGTSLTIQCQVDSQVTMMFWYRQQPGQSLTLIATANQGSEATYESGFVIDKFPISRPNLTFSTLTVSNMSPEDSSIYLCSVAQETQYFGPGTRLLVL.

In its sample, this clone was seen a few times. The chain joins TRBV21-1 to TRBJ2-1; TRBD2 is the table's D call, not checked against the DNA. TRBV21-1 represents a pseudogene. The CDR3 has 15 amino acids. CDR3 coding DNA: TGTGCCAGCCCGGTAGGGGACTTTTACTACAATGAGCAGTTCTTC. Protein product: CASPVGDFYYNEQFF.

The chain is built from TRBV7-3 and TRBJ2-2, with a tentative D call TRBD1 (5 bases). Between the trimmed V and J ends, which lost 1 base and 4 bases, there was a span of 13 bases. The germline V gene has CDR1 SGHTA and CDR2 FQGTGA. The CDR3 is 16 residues long. The CDR3 nucleotides are TGTGCCAGCAGCTTAAACGGGCCCAGGGTCACCGGGGAGCTGTTTTTT. It is translated as CASSLNGPRVTGELFF.

This clone was seen a few times. The J gene is TRBJ2-4, the V gene TRBV7-2; 10 bases are shared with TRBD2. CDR3 length: 15 residues. J lost 3 bases, V lost 5 bases, and 4 bases had no gene match. Germline assignment: CDR1 SGHTA and CDR2 FQGNSA. The CDR3 sequence: CASSSGGAGKNIQYF. In DNA form, the CDR3 reads TGTGCCAGCAGCAGCGGGGGGGCGGGCAAAAACATTCAGTACTTC.

This clone was observed a few times. The V call is TRBV5-1, the J call TRBJ1-4; 11 bases are shared with TRBD1. The CDR3 has 16 residues. Germline values: CDR1 SGHRS, CDR2 YFSETQ. Germline trimming cut 4 bases from V and 0 bases from J; bases unmatched to any gene: 2. In DNA form, the CDR3 reads TGCGCCAGCAGCAAGGGACAGGGGGCAACTAATGAAAAACTGTTTTTT. Its translation: CASSKGQGATNEKLFF.

This clone was seen only a few times. Other DNA sequences in this specimen translate into the identical CDR3. The chain couples TRBV14 to TRBJ2-7; 15 bases are a match to TRBD2. Germline assignment: CDR1 SGHDN and CDR2 FVKESK. V dropped 6 bases and J dropped 2; count of bases not matched to a gene: 14. The CDR3 consists of 19 residues. CDR3 residues: CASRAITGTSGRLTYEQYF. DNA for the CDR3: TGTGCCAGCAGGGCTATCACCGGGACTAGCGGGAGGTTGACCTACGAGCAGTACTTC.

This chain uses TRBV15 with TRBJ2-6, with D tentatively TRBD1 (6 bases). The CDR3 contains 20 residues. V was clipped by 3 bases and J by 4 bases, with 25 bases between them. Germline V CDR1 and CDR2: LNHNV, YYDKDF (reference sequence). This chain's CDR3 is CATSRGDAGTPPEGANVLTF. DNA for the CDR3: TGTGCCACCAGCAGGGGAGATGCCGGGACACCGCCCGAGGGGGCCAACGTCCTGACTTTC.

The sample holds a few counts of this clone. The rearrangement joins TRBV4-2 to TRBJ2-3; perhaps TRBD2 as D (6 bases). The ends were cut back, 2 bases at V and 3 bases at J, with 24 bases in the middle. Germline V gene sequence: CDR1 LGHNA, CDR2 YNFKEQ. The CDR3 loop spans 19 amino acids. The CDR3 loop is CASSQRLLMGGVGTDTQYF. Written as DNA, the CDR3 is TGTGCCAGCAGCCAACGTCTACTAATGGGGGGAGTGGGGACAGATACGCAGTATTTT.

This clone has only a few counts. The chain has TRBV4-2 and TRBJ2-5, with TRBD2 matching 8 bases. The CDR3 has 17 amino acids. V lost 1 base, J lost 1 base, and 8 bases stayed unmatched. In germline, CDR1 is LGHNA, CDR2 YNFKEQ. The CDR3 sequence is CASSQGTSGALQETQYF. CDR3 nucleotide sequence: TGTGCCAGCAGCCAAGGAACTAGCGGAGCCCTCCAAGAGACCCAGTACTTC.

Points on this clone: Lacking the conserved final phenylalanine or tryptophan, this CDR3 likely reflects a read error. Because the CDR3's place on the DNA is in doubt, the DNA is left out and the CDR3 is given as listed by TCRdb. This sequence joins TRBV7-9 and TRBJ2-3; the table calls TRBD1, which could not be checked here. From germline, CDR1 is SEHNR and CDR2 FQNEAQ (reference sequence). Both ends counted, the CDR3 spans 14 residues. This CDR3 is CASSLYRVTDTKYL.

The sample holds a few counts of this clone. The V and J genes are TRBV29-1 and TRBJ2-7; weak D call: TRBD2 (6 bases). Per the germline V gene, CDR1 is SQVTM and CDR2 is ANQGSEA. V was trimmed by 4 bases and J by 6 bases, leaving 13 bases between them. The CDR3 has 12 residues. The chain's CDR3 is CSVAEGVAEQYF. CDR3 coding DNA: TGCAGCGTTGCGGAGGGAGTGGCCGAGCAGTACTTC.

V gene TRBV6-5 combines with J gene TRBJ1-5; unclear D gene. Germline lookup yields CDR1 MNHEY and CDR2 SVGAGI. The CDR3 loop spans 16 amino acids. The V gene lost 3 bases and the J gene lost 3 bases, with 15 bases spanning the gap. The DNA for the CDR3 is TGTGCCAGCAGTTATTCTGGCCCGTTCATCAATCAGCCCCAGCATTTT. Amino acids: CASSYSGPFINQPQHF.

The chain links TRBV6-4 to TRBJ2-7; 8 bases are shared with TRBD1. The CDR3 loop spans 13 amino acids. CDR1 is MRHNA, CDR2 SNTAGT, per germline. J was trimmed by 6 bases and V by 6 bases; bases with no gene match: 7. DNA of the CDR3: TGTGCCAGCAGCCCCGGGACAGGAGGCGAGCAGTACTTC. The encoded protein is CASSPGTGGEQYF.

Ten or more counts support this clone. Other DNA sequences in the sample encode the same CDR3. The chain has TRBV5-1 and TRBJ1-2; 7 nucleotides line up with TRBD1. V lost 4 bases and J lost 8; bases outside the gene matches: 8. Germline CDR1 and CDR2: SGHRS and YFSETQ. The CDR3 length is 13 residues. The CDR3 nucleotides read TGCGCCAGCAGCGGACAGGCCGAGGGAGGCTACACCTTC. This encodes CASSGQAEGGYTF.

This clone has only a few counts. V is TRBV5-1 and J is TRBJ2-3; TRBD1 aligns across 9 bases. CDR3 length: 14 amino acids. V was clipped by 5 bases and J by 2 bases; unmatched bases: 3. The germline CDR1 and CDR2 sequences are SGHRS and YFSETQ. This chain's CDR3 is CASRRDRDTDTQYF. The CDR3 DNA is TGCGCCAGCAGAAGGGACAGGGACACAGATACGCAGTATTTT.

This chain connects TRBV10-3 to TRBJ2-5; D may be TRBD2 (5 bases). V lost 4 bases and J lost 3, with 12 bases in between. There are 14 residues in the CDR3. CDR1 is ENHRY, CDR2 SYGVKD, per germline. The CDR3 bases are TGTGCCATCAGTGGAGGAGGAGGAGAAGAGACCCAGTACTTC. Translating it yields CAISGGGGEETQYF.

This clone turned up a few times. V is TRBV6-1 and J is TRBJ2-1; TRBD1 agrees at 8 bases. The junction had 10 bases not matched to a gene; V was cut back by 8 bases and J by 10 bases. The CDR3 contains 13 residues. The germline V gene has CDR1 MNHNS and CDR2 SASEGT. The DNA for the CDR3 is TGTGCCAGCGGAGGGACAGGCCAGAGGGAGCAGTTCTTC. Translated: CASGGTGQREQFF.

The J gene is TRBJ1-5, the V gene TRBV7-2; the D gene is possibly TRBD1 (6 bases). Looked up from germline, CDR1 is SGHTA and CDR2 is FQGNSA. The CDR3 totals 14 residues. V lost 5 bases and J 0 bases, leaving 8 bases between the germline ends. The CDR3 loop is CASSRTVSNQPQHF. The CDR3 bases are TGTGCCAGCAGCCGGACAGTTAGCAATCAGCCCCAGCATTTT. The whole variable domain, filled in from reference TRBV7-2 and TRBJ1-5, reads GAGVSQSPSNKVTEKGKDVELRCDPISGHTALYWYRQSLGQGLEFLIYFQGNSAPDKSGLPSDRFSAERTGGSVSTLTIQRTQQEDSAVYLCASSRTVSNQPQHFGDGTRLSIL.

This clone was seen only a few times. The gene calls are TRBV4-2 and TRBJ1-2; possible D gene TRBD1, 5 bases. The CDR3 loop spans 14 amino acids. Germline loops: CDR1 LGHNA, CDR2 YNFKEQ. V was cut by 0 bases and J by 3 bases, with 8 bases left in between. The CDR3 nucleotides read TGTGCCAGCAGCCAAGATGGGGGGGACTATGGCTACACCTTC. Translating it yields CASSQDGGDYGYTF.